The subject of this entry is one TCR beta chain. Its antigen remains unknown. Per germline, CDR1 ENHRY and CDR2 SYGVKD. The CDR3 runs to 15 residues. V lost 0 bases and J lost 4, with 10 bases in between. The sample comes from a study of identical twins. Study-wide results and limits: Beta clonotypes that were abundant in cord blood contained fewer insertions, a pattern absent from memory repertoires. Compared with unrelated sharing, twin-shared out-of-frame alpha sequences had more low-probability sequences.

TCRdb recomputed calls from the 5' RACE reads with MiXCR, one row per CDR3 protein. The data contain about 520,000 distinct CDR3 sequences, roughly a fifth of them singletons. This same sample was also taken into another study, of T cells expressing NK-cell markers.

The receptor comes from a woman aged 18 to 35 in good health. Sequencing was done on a sample of CD4+ T cells sorted from blood. The chain links TRBV10-3 to TRBJ2-1; no reliable D call. In DNA form, the CDR3 reads TGTGCCATCAGTGAGTCGCGGACGGGTTACAATGAGCAGTTCTTC. Amino acid sequence: CAISESRTGYNEQFF.